These T cell receptor beta chains were read from a single sample in a study of cytomegalovirus exposure and HLA in healthy donors. The data were produced by immunoSEQ multiplex PCR, yet TCRdb's version contains in-frame clones alone and is incomplete. The sample contains under 150,000 clones, approximately 80% of which appear only once. The sample consisted of PBMCs. Receptor source: a man in his late teens or twenties in good health and CMV-seronegative. Both conserved end residues are part of each CDR3. D genes are given only for firm matches. Clone sizes are given selectively: once, few, many, or a class where the clone is expanded.

size: NA; D: NA; J: TRBJ1-2; V: TRBV19; DNA: TGTGCCAGTAGTCCCTCGACAGGCCCCTATGGCTACACCTTC; CDR3: CASSPSTGPYGYTF
size: NA; D: TRBD1; J: TRBJ1-3; V: TRBV29-1; DNA: TGCAGCGCTCGGACAGGGGCCTATGGAAACACCATATATTTT; CDR3: CSARTGAYGNTIYF
size: NA; D: TRBD1; J: TRBJ1-2; V: TRBV15; DNA: TGTGCCACCAGCAGATCGGACAGGAACTATGGCTACACCTTC; CDR3: CATSRSDRNYGYTF
size: NA; D: NA; J: TRBJ1-2; V: TRBV4-2; DNA: TGTGCCAGCAGCCAGGAGGGGCCAATCCGCGGCTACACCTTC; CDR3: CASSQEGPIRGYTF
size: NA; D: NA; J: TRBJ2-7; V: TRBV5-4; DNA: TGTGCCAGCAGCTTGGGCGAACAGGTGGTCTACGAGCAGTACTTC; CDR3: CASSLGEQVVYEQYF
size: NA; D: NA; J: TRBJ2-7; V: TRBV14; DNA: TGTGCCAGCAGCCAAGACAGGGTCCACGAGCAGTACTTC; CDR3: CASSQDRVHEQYF
size: once; D: NA; J: TRBJ2-5; V: TRBV27; DNA: TGTGCCAGCAGTTTATTTCGCGGGGAAGAGACCCAGTACTTC; CDR3: CASSLFRGEETQYF
size: NA; D: NA; J: TRBJ2-5; V: TRBV25-1; DNA: TGTGCCAGCAGTGGGGAACTAGTCCAAGAGACCCAGTACTTC; CDR3: CASSGELVQETQYF
size: NA; D: TRBD2; J: TRBJ2-5; V: TRBV7-3; DNA: TGTGCCAGCAGCTTATCCGGGGGGTTTCAAGAGCAGTACTTC; CDR3: CASSLSGGFQEQYF
size: NA; D: NA; J: TRBJ1-1; V: TRBV5-1; DNA: TGCGCCAGCAGCCTAGAGAGGATGGGGGAGGCTAGAGAGGCTTTCTTT; CDR3: CASSLERMGEAREAFF
size: NA; D: TRBD1; J: TRBJ2-7; V: TRBV5-1; DNA: TGCGCCAGCAGCCCGACAGGGGTTGACTCCTACGAGCAGTACTTC; CDR3: CASSPTGVDSYEQYF
size: NA; D: TRBD1; J: TRBJ1-2; V: TRBV25-1; DNA: TGTGCCAGCAGTCCCCGGTTGGGACAGGGATTCTATGGCTACACCTTC; CDR3: CASSPRLGQGFYGYTF
size: once; D: NA; J: TRBJ1-2; V: TRBV6-5; DNA: TGTGCCAGCAGTTACCACACAGGGCTTAACTATGGCTACACCTTC; CDR3: CASSYHTGLNYGYTF
size: NA; D: NA; J: TRBJ2-5; V: TRBV5-1; DNA: TGCGCCAGCAGCTTACGGGGTATCTCGGAGACCCAGTACTTC; CDR3: CASSLRGISETQYF
size: NA; D: NA; J: TRBJ1-1; V: TRBV11-3; DNA: TGTGCCAGCAGCGTCAGGGAGAACACTGAAGCTTTCTTT; CDR3: CASSVRENTEAFF
size: NA; D: TRBD2; J: TRBJ2-2; V: TRBV7-7; DNA: TGTGCCAGCAGCTTAACTAGCGGGTTCGGGGAGCTGTTTTTT; CDR3: CASSLTSGFGELFF
size: once; D: TRBD1; J: TRBJ2-1; V: TRBV6-5; DNA: TGTGCCAGCAGACGACAGGGGGACTCCTACAATGAGCAGTTCTTC; CDR3: CASRRQGDSYNEQFF
size: NA; D: TRBD1; J: TRBJ1-1; V: TRBV7-2; DNA: TGTGCCAGCAGCTTGACAGGGGGGGGCACTGAAGCTTTCTTT; CDR3: CASSLTGGGTEAFF
size: NA; D: NA; J: TRBJ2-1; V: TRBV6-5; DNA: TGTGCCAGCAGTTATGGTAGCCGAAGCTCCTACAATGAGCAGTTCTTC; CDR3: CASSYGSRSSYNEQFF
size: NA; D: TRBD1; J: TRBJ2-7; V: TRBV27; DNA: TGTGCCAGCAGCCGGGACAGCCCCTACGAGCAGTACTTC; CDR3: CASSRDSPYEQYF
size: NA; D: TRBD2; J: TRBJ2-1; V: TRBV9; DNA: TGTGCCAGCAGCGTTCCCAAAGCGGGGGCCCTTGACAATGAGCAGTTCTTC; CDR3: CASSVPKAGALDNEQFF
size: NA; D: TRBD2; J: TRBJ2-5; V: TRBV19; DNA: TGTGCCAGTAGTATCGGGGGCGGGGGGGTTCAGGAGACCCAGTACTTC; CDR3: CASSIGGGGVQETQYF
size: NA; D: NA; J: TRBJ1-1; V: TRBV29-1; DNA: TGCAGCGCTGACCCCCCAAGGAGGGAGTTCATGAGCGCTTTCTTT; CDR3: CSADPPRREFMSAFF
size: NA; D: TRBD1; J: TRBJ2-7; V: TRBV5-4; DNA: TGTGCCAGCAGCGTGGACAGGTACGAGCAGTACTTC; CDR3: CASSVDRYEQYF
size: NA; D: TRBD2; J: TRBJ2-3; V: TRBV2; DNA: TGTGCCAGCCCTATCGGGACTAGCGGCTTTAGCACAGATACGCAGTATTTT; CDR3: CASPIGTSGFSTDTQYF
size: NA; D: NA; J: TRBJ1-2; V: TRBV9; DNA: TGTGCCAGCAGCGTAGGAGGCGGATACTATGGCTACACCTTC; CDR3: CASSVGGGYYGYTF